The source of this T cell receptor (beta chain) is a study of regulatory T cells in long-lasting Graves disease (dated by TCRdb to the early 2020s). Regarding the study in general: To count as having persistent Graves' disease, a patient had to have received antithyroid drug treatment for over 5 years with TSH receptor autoantibodies remaining persistently positive. Patients with persistent Graves' disease were compared with patients with newly diagnosed Graves' disease using TCR sequencing and RNA sequencing of peripheral blood. The study took place in China and was registered as a clinical trial. A total of roughly 33 samples were covered by TCR sequencing, comprising roughly 13 persistent and around 20 newly diagnosed Graves' disease patients. Persistent Graves' disease patients in the clinical cohort had taken antithyroid drugs for roughly ten years on average. What the research found in general, with its limitations: Persistent disease showed preferential use of TRBV28, TRBJ1-2 and TRBJ2-5, whereas newly diagnosed disease favored TRBV20-1 and TRBJ2-1. Because the primary lesion, thyroid tissue, could not be accessed, the study looked at peripheral blood alone. As a limitation, the authors acknowledged that the small sample size may reduce accuracy. Compared with newly diagnosed patients, persistent Graves' disease patients had lower TCR Shannon entropy and fewer highly expanded clones, which suggests clonal expansion. Sequencing and analysis were limited to the TCR beta chain. More public clonotypes were shared among persistent patients (under 3,000) than among newly diagnosed patients (more than 950).

This clonotype was picked up many times. No antigen is known for it. Base qualities are not recorded, but no much larger clone differs from it by a single base. Inclusive of the bounding cysteine and phenylalanine, the CDR3 is 14 residues long. The sequence is cut down to CDR3 DNA, 42 bases in frame from base 1. Trimming removed 4 bases from V and 6 bases from J, leaving 19 bases between the germline ends. CDR1 is given as DFQATT and CDR2 as SNEGSKA, both from the germline V gene (reference sequence). This sample's time point label indicates: persistent/refractory GD, antithyroid drugs over 5 years with positive TRAb. For both TCR sequencing and RNA sequencing, RNA was extracted from PBMCs using TRIzol. Graves' disease was diagnosed according to American Thyroid Association guidelines. Recruitment of patients was carried out at an endocrinology department in Xi'an, China. Each patient gave approximately 10 milliliters of peripheral blood, collected in an EDTA anticoagulant tube. Ficoll Paque Plus density gradient separation was used to isolate PBMCs, and no further T cell sorting was done. An Agilent 2100 Bioanalyzer and agarose gel were used to check RNA quality, while a NanoDrop 2000 measured RNA concentration.

Libraries came from multiplex PCR. Sequencing instrument: Illumina HiSeq 4000. iRepertoire HTBI primers and Arm-PCR amplification of CDR3 regions were used to construct TCR beta libraries. Before sequencing, the PCR products went through gel purification. Processing in the source paper ran as follows. Gene usage analysis of CDR3 amino acid clonotypes used the approximately 62 TRBV and fewer than 15 TRBJ segments found across samples. COPE and FqMerger were used to merge filtered high-quality paired reads into contigs. Contigs were aligned with BLAST to IMGT TRBV, TRBD and TRBJ reference genes, and CDR3 was defined per IMGT. Highly expanded clones were defined as clonotypes with a frequency above 0.1%. Shannon entropy was used to measure repertoire diversity, and the Gini coefficient was used to measure V-J evenness. A clonotype found in more than one individual was treated as public. The public reads were run again by TCRdb, first through fastp at Q25 and then through MiXCR, and only productive beta chains were kept. Each CDR3 protein gets just one entry, which takes the most common genes and DNA from the rows behind it. These V and J calls rely on TCRdb rather than the paper's analysis. The sample table shows approximately 470,000 distinct CDR3 sequences, and less than 25% are seen once. The top ten clones comprise approximately 8% of the sample.

The chain couples TRBV20-1 to TRBJ2-7, with a weak D call of TRBD2 (5 bases match). Sample: peripheral blood mononuclear cells (PBMCs), taken when the disease was refractory, from a patient treated with antithyroid drugs. The receptor comes from a female donor with Graves disease. The DNA sequence follows: TGCAGTGCTACTAGCAGGTCCCTCCGATCCGAGCAGTACTTC. Its protein product is CSATSRSLRSEQYF.